The 11 T cell receptor beta chains below all came from one sample that was sequenced in a study of shared clonotypes between healthy human individuals. Generated by immunoSEQ multiplex PCR, the TCRdb table keeps only in-frame clones and is missing some. The data contain about 2.3 million clones, 85% to 95% of them singletons. Sequenced input: naive CD4+ T cells from PBMCs. Noted subset: CD45RA+ positively selected. These receptors came from a man between 18 and 29 years old in good health. Some clones in this sample may be carry-over from other donors' samples.

The chain employs TRBV6-1 and TRBJ2-7; tentative D call: TRBD2 (5 bases). V lost 4 bases to trimming and J lost 3 bases, with 19 bases between them. This CDR3 region has 16 residues. The germline V gene encodes CDR1 MNHNS and CDR2 SASEGT. The chain's CDR3 is CASSADPSSKSYEQYF. The CDR3 DNA follows: TGTGCCAGCAGTGCCGATCCTAGCTCCAAGAGCTACGAGCAGTACTTC.

Details on this clone: One end of the junction does not line up with germline, which may come from a read error. The CDR3 here is CASSDSSGSLKEEFF. The CDR3 nucleotides read TGTGCCAGCAGTGACTCTAGCGGGAGTCTAAAGGAGGAGTTCTTC. The chain recombines TRBV6-6 with TRBJ2-1; 10 positions agree with TRBD2. The CDR3 is 15 amino acids. Germline-derived CDR1 and CDR2 are MNHNY and SVGAGI (reference sequence).

Comments on this clone: Mismatch with germline at one junction end may stem from a read error. This chain uses TRBV5-4 with TRBJ2-7; D unclear. This CDR3 is built from 11 residues. Per germline, CDR1 SGHNT and CDR2 YYREEE (reference sequence). CDR3 protein: CASSLGRDHHF. The CDR3 nucleotides are TGTGCCAGCAGCTTGGGACGAGATCACCACTTC.

Comment on this clone: Other DNA variants within this sample encode the same CDR3. The chain recombines TRBV9 with TRBJ1-3; 8 nucleotides align to TRBD1. V lost 4 bases to trimming and J lost 0 bases; unmatched junction nucleotides: 6. This CDR3 has 16 residues. The germline V gene encodes CDR1 SGDLS and CDR2 YYNGEE. CDR3 sequence: CASSPRTGLSGNTIYF. The DNA of the CDR3 is TGTGCCAGCAGCCCCCGGACAGGGCTCTCTGGAAACACCATATATTTT.

This chain joins TRBV5-1 and TRBJ1-2; no clear D gene. V dropped 0 bases and J dropped 4 bases, with 13 bases sitting between them. This CDR3 contains 15 residues. Germline V gene data show CDR1 as SGHRS and CDR2 as YFSETQ. The DNA for the CDR3 is TGCGCCAGCAGCTTGGCCGAAGGAAGGACCTATGGCTACACCTTC. Residues: CASSLAEGRTYGYTF.

The chain uses TRBV2 and TRBJ1-1, with 8 bases fitting TRBD1. From germline, CDR1 is SNHLY and CDR2 FYNNEI. J was trimmed by 10 bases and V by 6 bases; bases with no gene match: 10. The CDR3 extends over 13 amino acids. CDR3 nucleotide sequence: TGTGCCAGCAGACCCAATAGGGGGACAGGAGCTTTCTTT. Amino acid sequence: CASRPNRGTGAFF.

V is TRBV7-2 and J is TRBJ2-7; the D gene is possibly TRBD2 (5 bases). V dropped 3 bases and J dropped 4 bases, with 13 bases sitting between them. Germline lookup yields CDR1 SGHTA and CDR2 FQGNSA. The CDR3 runs 14 residues. This chain's CDR3 is CASSLNSGRYEQYF. Written as DNA, the CDR3 is TGTGCCAGCAGCTTGAACAGTGGGAGATACGAGCAGTACTTC.

This chain links TRBV19 with TRBJ2-7; 10 bases map to TRBD1. Losses at the gene ends were 3 bases for V and 3 bases for J; bases not matched to a gene: 2. The CDR3 loop spans 14 amino acids. Germline CDR1 LNHDA, CDR2 SQIVND (reference sequence). This CDR3 reads CASSIGTGVYEQYF. The CDR3 DNA reads as TGTGCCAGTAGTATTGGGACAGGGGTCTACGAGCAGTACTTC.

This chain links TRBV4-1 with TRBJ1-2; a weak D match, TRBD1 (5 bases). The CDR3 is made up of 18 amino acids. The V end was cut by 0 bases, the J end by 3 bases, with 20 bases between. Germline CDR1 is MGHRA and CDR2 is YSYEKL. For the CDR3, the DNA is TGCGCCAGCAGCCAAGATCGGCCGGGGACGCGCACGGACTATGGCTACACCTTC. It translates to CASSQDRPGTRTDYGYTF.

The rearrangement uses TRBV4-1 and TRBJ2-3; no definite D call. Trimming pared 0 bases from V and 0 bases from J, leaving 16 bases between. CDR3 size: 18 residues. Germline V lookup: CDR1 MGHRA, CDR2 YSYEKL. The chain's CDR3 is CASSQDPYEAQSTDTQYF. CDR3 nucleotide sequence: TGCGCCAGCAGCCAAGATCCTTACGAGGCCCAGAGCACAGATACGCAGTATTTT.

The CDR3 DNA reads TGTGCCAGCAGCCCCCGCACAGATACGCAGTATTTT. Translating gives CASSPRTDTQYF. This sequence joins TRBV7-8 and TRBJ2-3; D not certain. With 5 bases removed from V and 1 base from J, the gap between germline ends came to 4 bases. Germline CDR1 is SGHVS and CDR2 is FQNEAQ. CDR3 length: 12 amino acids.